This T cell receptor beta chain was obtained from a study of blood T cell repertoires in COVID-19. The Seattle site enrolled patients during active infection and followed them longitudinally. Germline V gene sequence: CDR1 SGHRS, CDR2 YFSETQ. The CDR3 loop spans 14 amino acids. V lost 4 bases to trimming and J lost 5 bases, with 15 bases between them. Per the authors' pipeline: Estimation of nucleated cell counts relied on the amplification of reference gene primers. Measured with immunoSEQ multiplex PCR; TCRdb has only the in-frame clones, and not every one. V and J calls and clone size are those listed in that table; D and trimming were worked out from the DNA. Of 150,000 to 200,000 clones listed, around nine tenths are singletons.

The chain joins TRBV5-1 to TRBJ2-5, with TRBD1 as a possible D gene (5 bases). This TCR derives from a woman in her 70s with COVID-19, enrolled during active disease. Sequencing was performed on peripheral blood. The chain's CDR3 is CASSQDTSTETQYF. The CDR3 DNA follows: TGCGCCAGCAGCCAGGACACGTCTACGGAGACCCAGTACTTC.